The clone carrying this TCR beta chain was detected a few times. What it binds is not known. The data belong to a study of cytomegalovirus exposure and HLA in healthy donors. General study points: Several of the most significant clusters were apparently associated with common viral pathogens in a later analysis.

The germline V and J ends were trimmed by 3 bases and 6 bases, with 11 bases remaining between them. The V gene's germline CDR1 is ENHRY and CDR2 SYGVKD. The CDR3 has 13 amino acids. Primers included in the PCR were 60 Vbeta and 13 Jbeta primers. Generated by immunoSEQ multiplex PCR, the TCRdb table keeps only in-frame clones and is missing some. The sample records some 120,000 clones, about 10% being singletons. The receptor was isolated from a young man in good health and CMV-seronegative. The sequenced material came from PBMCs. The V and J genes are TRBV10-3 and TRBJ1-1; tentative D call: TRBD1 (5 bases). CDR3 sequence (DNA): TGTGCCATCAGTGACGGGGGGAGCCCTGAAGCTTTCTTT. It codes for CAISDGGSPEAFF.